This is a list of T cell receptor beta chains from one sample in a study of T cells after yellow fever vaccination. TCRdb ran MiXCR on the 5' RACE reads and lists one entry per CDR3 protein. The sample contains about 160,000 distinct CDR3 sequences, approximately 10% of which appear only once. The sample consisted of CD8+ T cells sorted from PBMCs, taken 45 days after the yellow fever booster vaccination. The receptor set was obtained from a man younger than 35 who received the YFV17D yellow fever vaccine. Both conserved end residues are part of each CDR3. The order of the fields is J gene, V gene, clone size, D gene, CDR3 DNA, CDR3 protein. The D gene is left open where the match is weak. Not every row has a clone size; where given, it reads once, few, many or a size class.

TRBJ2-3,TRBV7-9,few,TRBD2,TGTGCCAGCAGTAAGAGCGGGGCTAGCACAGATACGCAGTATTTT,CASSKSGASTDTQYF
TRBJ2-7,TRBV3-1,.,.,TGTGCCAGCAGCCCCAGACTAGAAATCGACTACGAGCAGTACTTC,CASSPRLEIDYEQYF
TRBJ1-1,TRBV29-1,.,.,TGCAGCGTTTCGTTTCGGAACACTGAAGCTTTCTTT,CSVSFRNTEAFF
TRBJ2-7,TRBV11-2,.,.,TGTGCCAGCAGCTTCTCGCAGGGACCCTACGAGCAGTACTTC,CASSFSQGPYEQYF
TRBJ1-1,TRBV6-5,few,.,TGTGCCAGCAGTTACGGGGGGAATGATTTCTTT,CASSYGGNDFF
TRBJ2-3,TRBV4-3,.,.,TGCGCCAGCAGCCGACCATCGGGGCCAGATACGCAGTATTTT,CASSRPSGPDTQYF
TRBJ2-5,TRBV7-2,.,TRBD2,TGTGCCAGCAGCACCGGGACTAGCGGGGGGCGGGGAGAGACCCAGTACTTC,CASSTGTSGGRGETQYF
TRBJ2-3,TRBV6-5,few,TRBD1,TGTGCCAGCAGCGCCCGAGACAGGGCATGGGATACGCAGTATTTT,CASSARDRAWDTQYF
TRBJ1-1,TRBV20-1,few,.,TGCAGTGCTTTGGGACTCATGAACACTGAAGCTTTCTTT,CSALGLMNTEAFF
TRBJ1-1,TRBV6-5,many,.,TGTGCCAGCAGGAGGGGAACTGAAGCTTTCTTT,CASRRGTEAFF
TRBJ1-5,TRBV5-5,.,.,TGTGCCAGCAGCGGAGAGGGGGATTTGGGCAATCAGCCCCAGCATTTT,CASSGEGDLGNQPQHF
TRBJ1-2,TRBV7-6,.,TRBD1,TGTGCCAGCAGCTTAACAGGGGCCAATGGCTACACCTTC,CASSLTGANGYTF
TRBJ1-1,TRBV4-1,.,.,TGCGCCAGCAGCCAAGGGAAGGCTGAAGCTTTCTTT,CASSQGKAEAFF
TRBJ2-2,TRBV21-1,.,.,.,CASSRWGSGTGELFF
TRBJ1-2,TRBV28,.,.,TGTGCCAGCAGTTACAGGGAGGCCTATGGCTACACCTTC,CASSYREAYGYTF
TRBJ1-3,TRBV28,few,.,TGTGCCAGCGGGGGAAACACCATATATTTT,CASGGNTIYF
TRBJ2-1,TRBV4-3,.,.,TGCGCCAGCAGCCAAGATTCGGGGGCCGGGTACAATGAGCAGTTCTTC,CASSQDSGAGYNEQFF
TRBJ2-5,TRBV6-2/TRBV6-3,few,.,TGTGCCAGCATCGAGGGGGGACTACAAGAGACCCAGTACTTC,CASIEGGLQETQYF
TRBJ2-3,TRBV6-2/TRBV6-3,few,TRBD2,TGTGCCAGCAGTTACTGGCGGGGGGGCGGGGATACGCAGTATTTT,CASSYWRGGGDTQYF
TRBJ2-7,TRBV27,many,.,TGTGCCAGCAGTCCCCCTGGTTCCCACGAGCAGTACTTC,CASSPPGSHEQYF
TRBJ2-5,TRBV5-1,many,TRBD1,TGCGCCAGCAGCAGGAAGGGGGCAGAGACCCAGTACTTC,CASSRKGAETQYF
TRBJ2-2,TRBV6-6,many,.,TGTGCCAGCAGTGTTAACCCGGGGGAGCTGTTTTTT,CASSVNPGELFF